This entry is about one T cell receptor (beta chain). Its antigen is still unknown. This specimen comes from a study of shared clonotypes between healthy human individuals. As processed by the authors: Owing to the provision of junction-only sequences devoid of quality scores by immunoSEQ, filtering differed. Sequencing was performed with immunoSEQ multiplex PCR; in TCRdb, only in-frame clones are kept and a portion is missing. V, J and clone size were drawn from that table, and D and trimming were deduced from the DNA. This table has approximately 2,300,000 clones, 80% to 95% appearing once. Trimming took off 3 bases at V and 6 bases at J, with 13 bases between the two ends. The CDR3 has 13 residues. Germline-derived CDR1 and CDR2 are SGHRS and YFSETQ. Regarding the study as a whole: Generation of non-shared clonotypes was less probable than generation of clonotypes shared by all four donors. Around 5% of naive CD4 clonotypes were common to several donors.

The source is a young man in good health. Some clones in this sample may be carry-over from other donors' samples. Sample: naive CD4+ T cells from PBMCs. Subset specified: CD45RA+ positively selected. The V call is TRBV5-1, the J call TRBJ2-7; D call uncertain. CDR3 amino acids: CASSYGSPSEQYF. CDR3 nucleotide sequence: TGCGCCAGCAGCTACGGATCACCCAGCGAGCAGTACTTC.